This T cell receptor beta chain was found in a study of PD-1 blockade in mismatch repair-deficient tumors. TCRs were sequenced from a few patients responding to pembrolizumab. Measured with immunoSEQ multiplex PCR; TCRdb has only the in-frame clones, and not every one. The sample contains about 63,000 clones, approximately 88% of which appear only once. Here the sequenced sample was peripheral blood, taken 52 weeks after starting pembrolizumab. The receptor comes from an adult with mismatch repair-deficient cancer.

CDR3 loop: CASSSSLGETQYF. CDR3 sequence (DNA): TGTGCCAGCAGCTCTTCACTAGGAGAGACCCAGTACTTC. The chain has TRBV7-9 and TRBJ2-5; perhaps TRBD2 as D (5 bases). This CDR3 spans 13 amino acids. V was clipped by 4 bases and J by 4 bases, with 10 bases between them. Germline loops: CDR1 SEHNR, CDR2 FQNEAQ (reference sequence).